A selection of T cell receptor beta chains follows, all from one sample in a study of shared clonotypes between healthy human individuals. The repertoire was sequenced with immunoSEQ multiplex PCR; TCRdb's copy has only in-frame clones and lacks some. This sample has roughly 2.6 million clones, with approximately 92% found just once. Sequenced sample: naive CD4+ T cells sorted from blood. The receptors come from a man between 18 and 35 years old in good health. The conserved cysteine and the conserved F or W are not part of the CDR3 here. Clone size, where shown, is once, few, many, or a class for clones that have expanded.

>TRBV10-2|TRBJ2-5|.
ASLLRETQY
>TRBV5-1|TRBJ1-3|.
ASSLVGDSGNTIY
>TRBV7-9|TRBJ2-1|.
ASSLVSLAGPINEQF
>TRBV6-1|TRBJ2-7|.
ASLEPGHLSYEQY
>TRBV28|TRBJ2-7|once
ASRDSGEQY
>TRBV6-5|TRBJ1-1|.
ASNLQGIMNTEAF
>TRBV5-1|TRBJ2-5|.
ASSPSGFNQETQY
>TRBV4-1|TRBJ2-1|.
ASSRGFLGEQF
>TRBV10-3|TRBJ2-1|.
ASRAGGTYNEQF
>TRBV7-3|TRBJ1-2|.
ASGPRGPAGGYT
>TRBV5-4|TRBJ1-1|.
ASNPDREGMTEAF
>TRBV30|TRBJ1-6|once
AWSGQGGNSPLH
>TRBV5-8|TRBJ1-1|.
ASSLSTGTANTEAF
>TRBV7-9|TRBJ2-5|.
ASSAGGEETQY
>TRBV9|TRBJ2-1|once
ASSVDSSGRLSYNEQF
>TRBV19|TRBJ2-2|.
ASNTGTGIFGELF
>TRBV19|TRBJ1-6|.
AISETYNSPLH
>TRBV5-1|TRBJ1-2|.
ASSVLTGGAYGYT